This T cell receptor beta chain was found in a study of vaccination and CD4 T cells after COVID-19. The Oncomine TCR Beta short-read assay was applied to DNA of cultured CD4+ T cells. TCRdb reprocessed the PCR reads with MiXCR, giving one entry per CDR3 protein. The data contain about 10,000 distinct CDR3 sequences, over 30% of them singletons. On this clonotype: Its antigen is as yet unknown.

V trimming: 4 bases; J trimming: 5 bases; junction bases outside the gene matches: 1. This CDR3 is 15 amino acids long. CDR1 is SGHAT, CDR2 FQNNGV, per germline. Specified treatment: roughly 10-day PBMC culture with coronavirus spike peptide pools or control peptides (ViraFEST assay). Source: CD4+ T cells from blood, cultured in vitro, taken after SARS-CoV-2 vaccination. This sequence joins TRBV11-2 and TRBJ2-2; 13 bases are a match to TRBD2. The TCR comes from a human donor who had recovered from COVID-19. The CDR3 nucleotides are TGTGCCAGCAGCTGGACTAGCGGGGGAACCGGGGAGCTGTTTTTT. Translated, it gives CASSWTSGGTGELFF.